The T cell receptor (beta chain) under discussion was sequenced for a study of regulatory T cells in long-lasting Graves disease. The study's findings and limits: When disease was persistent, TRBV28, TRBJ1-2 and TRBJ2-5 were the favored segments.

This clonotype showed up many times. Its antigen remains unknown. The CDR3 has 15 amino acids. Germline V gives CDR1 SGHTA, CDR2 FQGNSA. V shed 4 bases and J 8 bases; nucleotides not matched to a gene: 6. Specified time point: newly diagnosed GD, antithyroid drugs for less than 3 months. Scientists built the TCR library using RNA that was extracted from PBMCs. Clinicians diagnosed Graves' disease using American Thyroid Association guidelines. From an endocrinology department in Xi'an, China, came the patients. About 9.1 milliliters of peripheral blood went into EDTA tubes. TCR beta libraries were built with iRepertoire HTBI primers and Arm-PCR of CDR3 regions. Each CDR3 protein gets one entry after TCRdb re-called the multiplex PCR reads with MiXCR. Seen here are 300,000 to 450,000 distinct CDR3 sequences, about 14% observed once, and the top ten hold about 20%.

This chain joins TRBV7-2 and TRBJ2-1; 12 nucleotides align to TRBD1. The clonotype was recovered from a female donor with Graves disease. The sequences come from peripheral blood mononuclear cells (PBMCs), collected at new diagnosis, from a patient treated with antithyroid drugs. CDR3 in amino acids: CASSSPGQGAHEQFF. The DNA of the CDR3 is TGTGCCAGCAGCTCTCCGGGACAGGGGGCTCATGAGCAGTTCTTC.